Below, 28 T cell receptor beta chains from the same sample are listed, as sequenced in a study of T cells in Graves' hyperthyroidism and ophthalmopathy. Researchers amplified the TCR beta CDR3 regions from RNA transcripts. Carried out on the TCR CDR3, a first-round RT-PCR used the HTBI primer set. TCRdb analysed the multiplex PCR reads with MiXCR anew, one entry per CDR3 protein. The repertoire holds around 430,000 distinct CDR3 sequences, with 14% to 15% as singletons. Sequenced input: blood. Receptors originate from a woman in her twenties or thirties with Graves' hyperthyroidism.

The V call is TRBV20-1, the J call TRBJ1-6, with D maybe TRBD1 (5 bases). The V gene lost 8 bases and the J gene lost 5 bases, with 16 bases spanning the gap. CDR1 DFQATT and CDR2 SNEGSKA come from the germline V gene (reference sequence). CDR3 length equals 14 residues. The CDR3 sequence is CSMPGPGNNSPLHF. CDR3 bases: TGCAGTATGCCCGGGCCAGGGAATAATTCACCCCTCCACTTT.

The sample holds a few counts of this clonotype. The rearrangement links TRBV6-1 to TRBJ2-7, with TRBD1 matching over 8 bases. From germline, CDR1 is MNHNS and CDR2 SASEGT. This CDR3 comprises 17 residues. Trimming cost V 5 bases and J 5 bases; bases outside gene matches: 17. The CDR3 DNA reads TGTGCCAGCAGTTTCGACTATCCCGGACAGGGTATCGACGAGCAGTACTTC. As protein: CASSFDYPGQGIDEQYF.

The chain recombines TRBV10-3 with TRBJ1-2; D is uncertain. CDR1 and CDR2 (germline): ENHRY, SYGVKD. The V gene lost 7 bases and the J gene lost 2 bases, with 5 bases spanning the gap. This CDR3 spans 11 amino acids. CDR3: CAITGNYGYTF. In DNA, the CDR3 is TGTGCCATCACGGGGAACTATGGCTACACCTTC.

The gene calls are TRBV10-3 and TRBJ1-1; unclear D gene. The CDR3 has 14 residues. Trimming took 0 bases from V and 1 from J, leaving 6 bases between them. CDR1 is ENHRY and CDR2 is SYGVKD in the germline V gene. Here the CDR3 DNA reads TGTGCCATCAGTGAGTCGGTCCAGAACACTGAAGCTTTCTTT. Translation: CAISESVQNTEAFF.

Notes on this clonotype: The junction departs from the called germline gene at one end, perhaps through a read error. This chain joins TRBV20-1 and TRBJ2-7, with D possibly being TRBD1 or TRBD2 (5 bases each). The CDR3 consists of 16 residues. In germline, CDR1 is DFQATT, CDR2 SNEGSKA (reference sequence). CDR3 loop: CSASGGPLGLSYEQCF. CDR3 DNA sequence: TGCAGTGCTAGTGGGGGACCCCTAGGGCTTTCCTACGAGCAGTGCTTC.

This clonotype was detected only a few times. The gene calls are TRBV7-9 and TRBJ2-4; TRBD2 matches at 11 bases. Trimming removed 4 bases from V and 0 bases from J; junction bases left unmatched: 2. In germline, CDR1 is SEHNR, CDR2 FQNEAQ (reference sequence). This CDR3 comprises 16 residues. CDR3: CASSSGLAVAKNIQYF. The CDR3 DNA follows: TGTGCCAGCAGCTCGGGACTAGCGGTAGCCAAAAACATTCAGTACTTC. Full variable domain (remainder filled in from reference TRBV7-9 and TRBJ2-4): DTGVSQNPRHKITKRGQNVTFRCDPISEHNRLYWYRQTLGQGPEFLTYFQNEAQLEKSRLLSDRFSAERPKGSFSTLEIQRTEQGDSAMYLCASSSGLAVAKNIQYFGAGTRLSVL.

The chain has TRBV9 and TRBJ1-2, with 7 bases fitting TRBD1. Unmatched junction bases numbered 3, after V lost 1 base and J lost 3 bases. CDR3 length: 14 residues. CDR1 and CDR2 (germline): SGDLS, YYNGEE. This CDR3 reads CASSVSQGDYGYTF. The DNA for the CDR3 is TGTGCCAGCAGCGTATCTCAGGGGGACTATGGCTACACCTTC.

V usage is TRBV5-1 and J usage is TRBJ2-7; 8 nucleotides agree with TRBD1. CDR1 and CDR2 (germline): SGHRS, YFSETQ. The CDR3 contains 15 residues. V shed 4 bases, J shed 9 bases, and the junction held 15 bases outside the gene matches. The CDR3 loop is CASSRGQEGLGVQYF. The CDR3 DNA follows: TGCGCCAGCAGCCGGGGACAGGAGGGACTTGGGGTGCAGTACTTC.

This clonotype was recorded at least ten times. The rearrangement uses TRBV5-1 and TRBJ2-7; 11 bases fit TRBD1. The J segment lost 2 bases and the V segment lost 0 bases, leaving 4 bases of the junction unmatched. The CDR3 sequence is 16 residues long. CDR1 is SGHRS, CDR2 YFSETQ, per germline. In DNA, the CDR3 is TGCGCCAGCAGCTTGGATCCGGGACAGGGGGCCTACGAGCAGTACTTC. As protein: CASSLDPGQGAYEQYF.

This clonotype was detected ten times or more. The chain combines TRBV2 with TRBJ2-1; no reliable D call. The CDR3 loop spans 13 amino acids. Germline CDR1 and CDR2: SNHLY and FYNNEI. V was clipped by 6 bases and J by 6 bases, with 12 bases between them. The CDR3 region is CASRSTALNEQFF. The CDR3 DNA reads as TGTGCCAGCAGATCAACGGCGCTCAATGAGCAGTTCTTC.

CDR3 loop: CASSQSLAGGPGGTQYF. Here the CDR3 DNA reads TGCGCCAGCAGCCAGTCTCTCGCGGGAGGGCCTGGCGGGACCCAGTACTTC. The rearrangement joins TRBV4-1 to TRBJ2-5, with 9 bases lining up with TRBD2. Germline V gene data show CDR1 as MGHRA and CDR2 as YSYEKL. Trimming cost V 3 bases and J 7 bases; bases outside gene matches: 15. This CDR3 region has 17 residues.

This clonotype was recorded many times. CDR3 amino acids: CATSDAKLGLATDTQYF. In DNA, the CDR3 is TGTGCCACCAGTGATGCAAAATTGGGACTAGCAACAGATACGCAGTATTTT. This chain connects TRBV24-1 to TRBJ2-3, with 9 bases fitting TRBD2. Germline V lookup: CDR1 KGHDR, CDR2 SFDVKD. This CDR3 comprises 17 residues. J gave up 3 bases and V 3 bases, and 9 bases lay outside the gene matches.

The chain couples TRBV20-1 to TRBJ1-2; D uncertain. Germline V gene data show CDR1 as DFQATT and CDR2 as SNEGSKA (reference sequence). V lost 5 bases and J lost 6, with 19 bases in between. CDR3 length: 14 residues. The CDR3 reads CSAATGVEGDGYTF. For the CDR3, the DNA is TGCAGTGCTGCAACCGGAGTGGAGGGTGATGGCTACACCTTC.

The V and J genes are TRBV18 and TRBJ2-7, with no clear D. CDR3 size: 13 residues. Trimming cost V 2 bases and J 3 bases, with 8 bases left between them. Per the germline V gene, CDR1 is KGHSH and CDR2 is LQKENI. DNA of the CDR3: TGTGCCAGCTCACCAGACTTACACTACGAGCAGTACTTC. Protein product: CASSPDLHYEQYF.

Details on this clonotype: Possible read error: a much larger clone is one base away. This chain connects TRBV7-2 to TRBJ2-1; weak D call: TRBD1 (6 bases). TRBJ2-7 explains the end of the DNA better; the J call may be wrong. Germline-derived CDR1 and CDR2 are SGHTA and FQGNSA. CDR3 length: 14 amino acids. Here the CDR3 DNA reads TGTGCCAGCACCGCACAGGGAATACCCAATGAGCAGTACTTC. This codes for CASTAQGIPNEQYF.

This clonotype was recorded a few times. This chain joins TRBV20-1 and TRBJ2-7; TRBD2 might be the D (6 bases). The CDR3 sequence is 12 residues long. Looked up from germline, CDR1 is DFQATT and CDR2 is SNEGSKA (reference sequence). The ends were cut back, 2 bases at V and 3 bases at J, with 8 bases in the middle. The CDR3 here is CSARQGLYEQYF. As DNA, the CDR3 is TGCAGTGCTAGACAGGGACTCTACGAGCAGTACTTC.

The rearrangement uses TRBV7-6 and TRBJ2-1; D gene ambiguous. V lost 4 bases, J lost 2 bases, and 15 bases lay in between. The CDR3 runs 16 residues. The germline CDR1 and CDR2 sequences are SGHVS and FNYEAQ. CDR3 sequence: CASSSSWGLAYNEQFF. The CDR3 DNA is TGTGCCAGCAGCTCATCTTGGGGATTGGCCTACAATGAGCAGTTCTTC.

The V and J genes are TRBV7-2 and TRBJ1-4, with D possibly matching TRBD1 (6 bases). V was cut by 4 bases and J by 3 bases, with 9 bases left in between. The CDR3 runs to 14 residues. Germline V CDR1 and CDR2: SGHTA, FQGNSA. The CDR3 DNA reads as TGTGCCAGCAGCTCAAGGGGGGCTAATGAAAAACTGTTTTTT. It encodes CASSSRGANEKLFF.

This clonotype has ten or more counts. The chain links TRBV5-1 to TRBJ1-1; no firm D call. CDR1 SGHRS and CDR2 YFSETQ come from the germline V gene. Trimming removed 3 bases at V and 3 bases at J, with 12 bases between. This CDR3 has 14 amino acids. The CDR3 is CASSSHRVDTEAFF. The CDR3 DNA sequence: TGCGCCAGCAGCTCCCATCGGGTCGACACTGAAGCTTTCTTT.

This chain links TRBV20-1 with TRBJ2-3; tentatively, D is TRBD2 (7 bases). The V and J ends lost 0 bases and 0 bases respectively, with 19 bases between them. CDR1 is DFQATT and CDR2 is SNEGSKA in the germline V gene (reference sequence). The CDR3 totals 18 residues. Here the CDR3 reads CSARDPTFEGGSTDTQYF. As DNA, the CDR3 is TGCAGTGCTAGAGATCCCACCTTCGAGGGGGGGAGCACAGATACGCAGTATTTT.

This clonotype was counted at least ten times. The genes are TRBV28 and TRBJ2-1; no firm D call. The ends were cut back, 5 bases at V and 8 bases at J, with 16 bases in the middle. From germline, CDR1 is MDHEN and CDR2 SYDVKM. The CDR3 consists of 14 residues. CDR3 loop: CASSTRAGYDEQFF. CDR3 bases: TGTGCCAGCAGTACCCGAGCTGGGTACGATGAGCAGTTCTTC.

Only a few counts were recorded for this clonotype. CDR3 residues: CASSPNSGSNQPQHF. The CDR3 nucleotides are TGTGCCAGCAGTCCCAACTCGGGGAGCAATCAGCCCCAGCATTTT. The gene calls are TRBV6-1 and TRBJ1-5, with no clear D. This CDR3 is 15 amino acids long. Germline lookup yields CDR1 MNHNS and CDR2 SASEGT. V shed 5 bases and J shed 1 base, with 12 bases lying between them.

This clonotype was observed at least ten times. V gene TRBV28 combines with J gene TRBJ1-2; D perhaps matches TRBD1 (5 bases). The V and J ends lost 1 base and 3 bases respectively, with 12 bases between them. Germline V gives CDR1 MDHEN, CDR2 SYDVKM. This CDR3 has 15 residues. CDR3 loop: CASSLLAGQDYGYTF. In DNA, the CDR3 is TGTGCCAGCAGTTTATTGGCAGGGCAGGACTATGGCTACACCTTC.

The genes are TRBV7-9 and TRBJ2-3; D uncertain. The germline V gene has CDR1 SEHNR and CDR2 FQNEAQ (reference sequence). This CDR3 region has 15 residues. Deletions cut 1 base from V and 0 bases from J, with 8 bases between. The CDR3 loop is CASSLGLLSTDTQYF. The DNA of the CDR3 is TGTGCCAGCAGCTTAGGTCTACTGAGCACAGATACGCAGTATTTT.

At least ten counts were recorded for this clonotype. In nucleotides, the CDR3 is TGTGCCAGCAGTGAGGGGGAAGGCACTGAAGCTTTCTTT. It codes for CASSEGEGTEAFF. The gene calls are TRBV2 and TRBJ1-1, with TRBD1 as a possible D gene (5 bases). This CDR3 has 13 amino acids. Between the trimmed V and J ends, which lost 3 bases and 4 bases, there was a span of 9 bases. The V gene's germline CDR1 is SNHLY and CDR2 FYNNEI.

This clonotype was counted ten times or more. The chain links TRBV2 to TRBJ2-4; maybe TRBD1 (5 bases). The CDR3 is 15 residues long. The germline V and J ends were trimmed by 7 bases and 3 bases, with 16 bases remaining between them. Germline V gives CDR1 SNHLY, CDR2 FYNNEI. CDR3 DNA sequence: TGTGCCAGCAACGTCATAGGGGTAGTCAAAAACATTCAGTACTTC. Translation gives CASNVIGVVKNIQYF.

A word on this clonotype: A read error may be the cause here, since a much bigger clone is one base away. For the CDR3, the DNA is TGTGCCAGCAGTGACGACGCGGGGGCTGAGGGGTATGAGCAGCTCTTC. Protein: CASSDDAGAEGYEQLF. The chain employs TRBV2 and TRBJ2-1; TRBD2 might be the D (7 bases). This CDR3 comprises 16 residues. CDR1 SNHLY and CDR2 FYNNEI come from the germline V gene.

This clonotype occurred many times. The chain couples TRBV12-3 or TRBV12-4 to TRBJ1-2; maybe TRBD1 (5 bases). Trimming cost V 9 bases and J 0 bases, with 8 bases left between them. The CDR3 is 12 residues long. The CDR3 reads CASGGTNYGYTF. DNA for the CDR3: TGTGCCAGTGGGGGGACTAACTATGGCTACACCTTC.